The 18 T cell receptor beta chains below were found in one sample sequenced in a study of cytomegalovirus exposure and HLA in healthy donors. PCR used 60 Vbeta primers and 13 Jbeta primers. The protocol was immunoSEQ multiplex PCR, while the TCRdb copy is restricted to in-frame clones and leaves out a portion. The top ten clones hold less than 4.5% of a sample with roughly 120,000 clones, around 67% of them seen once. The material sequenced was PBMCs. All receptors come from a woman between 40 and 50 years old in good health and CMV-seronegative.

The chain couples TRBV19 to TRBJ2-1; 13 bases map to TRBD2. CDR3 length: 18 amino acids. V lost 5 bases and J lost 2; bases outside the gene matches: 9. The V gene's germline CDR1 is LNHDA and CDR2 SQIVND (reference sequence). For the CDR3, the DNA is TGTGCCAGTAGTCCCCCCGGACTAGCGGGGGCGACCTACAATGAGCAGTTCTTC. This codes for CASSPPGLAGATYNEQFF.

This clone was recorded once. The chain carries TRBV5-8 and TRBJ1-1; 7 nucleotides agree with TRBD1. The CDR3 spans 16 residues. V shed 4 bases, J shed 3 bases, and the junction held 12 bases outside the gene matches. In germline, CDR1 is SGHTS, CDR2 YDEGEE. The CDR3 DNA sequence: TGTGCCAGCAGCCGCGACAGGGTTGCTGGGCACACTGAAGCTTTCTTT. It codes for CASSRDRVAGHTEAFF.

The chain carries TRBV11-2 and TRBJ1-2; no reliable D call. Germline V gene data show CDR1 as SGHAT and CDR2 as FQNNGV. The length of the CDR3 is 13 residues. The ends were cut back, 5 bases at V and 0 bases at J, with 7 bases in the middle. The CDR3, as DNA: TGTGCCAGCAGCGTCACAGCTAACTATGGCTACACCTTC. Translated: CASSVTANYGYTF.

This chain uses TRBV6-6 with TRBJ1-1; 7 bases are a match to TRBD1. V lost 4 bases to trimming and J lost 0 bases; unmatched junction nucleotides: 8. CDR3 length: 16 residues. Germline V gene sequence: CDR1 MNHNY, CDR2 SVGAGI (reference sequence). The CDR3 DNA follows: TGTGCCAGCAGTTCCACAGGGGACCTCATGAACACTGAAGCTTTCTTT. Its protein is CASSSTGDLMNTEAFF.

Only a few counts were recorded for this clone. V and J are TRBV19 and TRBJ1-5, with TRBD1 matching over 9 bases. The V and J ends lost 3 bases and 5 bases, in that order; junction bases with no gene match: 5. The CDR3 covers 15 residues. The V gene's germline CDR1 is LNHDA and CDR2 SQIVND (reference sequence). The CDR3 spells CASSMTGGIYQPQHF. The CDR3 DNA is TGTGCCAGTAGTATGACAGGGGGAATATATCAGCCCCAGCATTTT.

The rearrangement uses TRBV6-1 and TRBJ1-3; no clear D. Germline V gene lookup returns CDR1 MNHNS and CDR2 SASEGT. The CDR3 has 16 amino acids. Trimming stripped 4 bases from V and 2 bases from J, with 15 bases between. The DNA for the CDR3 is TGTGCCAGCAGTGCCTCAGGTTTTAAAACTGGAAACACCATATATTTT. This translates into CASSASGFKTGNTIYF.

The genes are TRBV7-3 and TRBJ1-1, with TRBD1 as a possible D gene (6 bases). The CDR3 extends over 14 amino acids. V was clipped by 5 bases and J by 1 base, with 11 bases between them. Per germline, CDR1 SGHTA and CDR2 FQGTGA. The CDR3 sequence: CASSPQTGNTEAFF. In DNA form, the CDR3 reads TGTGCCAGCAGCCCCCAGACAGGGAACACTGAAGCTTTCTTT.

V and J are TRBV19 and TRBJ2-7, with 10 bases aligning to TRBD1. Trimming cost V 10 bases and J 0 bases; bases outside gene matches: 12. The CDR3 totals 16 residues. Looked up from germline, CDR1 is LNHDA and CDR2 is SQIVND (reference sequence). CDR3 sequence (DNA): TGTGCCACCACCGACGGTCGGACAGGGGGCTCCTACGAGCAGTACTTC. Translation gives CATTDGRTGGSYEQYF.

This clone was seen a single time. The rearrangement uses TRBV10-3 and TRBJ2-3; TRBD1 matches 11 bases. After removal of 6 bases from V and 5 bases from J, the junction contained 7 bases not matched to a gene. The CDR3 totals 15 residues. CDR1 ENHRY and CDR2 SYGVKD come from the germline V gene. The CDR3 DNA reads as TGTGCCATCAGGGCCGGACAGGGGGCAGGAGATACGCAGTATTTT. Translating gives CAIRAGQGAGDTQYF.

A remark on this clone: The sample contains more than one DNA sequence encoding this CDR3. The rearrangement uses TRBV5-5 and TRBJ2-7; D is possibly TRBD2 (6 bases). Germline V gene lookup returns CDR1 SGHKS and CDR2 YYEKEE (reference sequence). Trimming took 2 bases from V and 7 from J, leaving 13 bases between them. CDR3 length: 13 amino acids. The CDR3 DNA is TGTGCCAGCAGCTTCACGGGGGTGGGGGAGCAGTACTTC. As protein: CASSFTGVGEQYF.

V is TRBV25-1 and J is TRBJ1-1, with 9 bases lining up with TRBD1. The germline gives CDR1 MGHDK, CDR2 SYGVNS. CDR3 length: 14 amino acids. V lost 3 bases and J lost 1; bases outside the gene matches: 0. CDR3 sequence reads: CASSEDRGNTEAFF. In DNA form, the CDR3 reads TGTGCCAGCAGTGAGGACAGGGGGAACACTGAAGCTTTCTTT.

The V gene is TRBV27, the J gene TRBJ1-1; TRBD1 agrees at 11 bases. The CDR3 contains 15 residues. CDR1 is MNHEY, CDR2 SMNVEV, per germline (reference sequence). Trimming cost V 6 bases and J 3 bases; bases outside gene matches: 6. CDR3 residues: CASRGQGARDTEAFF. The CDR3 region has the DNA TGTGCCAGCAGAGGACAGGGGGCGAGGGACACTGAAGCTTTCTTT.

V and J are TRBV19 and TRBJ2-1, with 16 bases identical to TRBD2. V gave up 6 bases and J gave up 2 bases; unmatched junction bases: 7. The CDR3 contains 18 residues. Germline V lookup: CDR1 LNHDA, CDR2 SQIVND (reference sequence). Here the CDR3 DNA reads TGTGCCAGTAGAGGGGGACTAGCGGGAGGGAGGGCCTACAATGAGCAGTTCTTC. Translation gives CASRGGLAGGRAYNEQFF.

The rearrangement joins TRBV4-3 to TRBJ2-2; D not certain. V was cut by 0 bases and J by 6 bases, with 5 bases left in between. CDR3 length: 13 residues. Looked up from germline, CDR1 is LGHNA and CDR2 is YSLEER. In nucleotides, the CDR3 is TGCGCCAGCAGCCAAGAGGGCCCCGGGGAGCTGTTTTTT. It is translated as CASSQEGPGELFF.

CDR3: CASSSTRQRATNEKLFF. CDR3 sequence (DNA): TGTGCCAGCAGCTCAACACGACAGAGAGCAACTAATGAAAAACTGTTTTTT. V usage is TRBV7-9 and J usage is TRBJ1-4; D perhaps matches TRBD1 (5 bases). CDR3 length: 17 amino acids. Germline V gene sequence: CDR1 SEHNR, CDR2 FQNEAQ (reference sequence). Trimming removed 4 bases at V and 0 bases at J, with 15 bases between.

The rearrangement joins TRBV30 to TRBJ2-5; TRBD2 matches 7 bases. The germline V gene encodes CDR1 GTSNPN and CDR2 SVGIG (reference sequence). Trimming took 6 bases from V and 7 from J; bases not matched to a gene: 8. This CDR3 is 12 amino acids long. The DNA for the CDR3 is TGTGCCTGCGGGAGGTTCGATTGGACCCAGTACTTC. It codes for CACGRFDWTQYF.

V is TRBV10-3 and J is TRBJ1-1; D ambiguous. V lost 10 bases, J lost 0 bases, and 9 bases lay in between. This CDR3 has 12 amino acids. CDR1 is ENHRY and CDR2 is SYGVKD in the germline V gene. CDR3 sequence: CATRGVNTEAFF. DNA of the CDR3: TGTGCCACTCGAGGAGTGAACACTGAAGCTTTCTTT.

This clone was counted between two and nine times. The CDR3 region has the DNA TGTGCCAGCAGTGAATGGACAGGGAGTAAAGGCTACACCTTC. It yields the protein CASSEWTGSKGYTF. V is TRBV25-1 and J is TRBJ1-2; 8 nucleotides line up with TRBD1. J gave up 8 bases and V 1 base, and 6 bases lay outside the gene matches. Germline V gene lookup returns CDR1 MGHDK and CDR2 SYGVNS. The CDR3 is 14 amino acids.